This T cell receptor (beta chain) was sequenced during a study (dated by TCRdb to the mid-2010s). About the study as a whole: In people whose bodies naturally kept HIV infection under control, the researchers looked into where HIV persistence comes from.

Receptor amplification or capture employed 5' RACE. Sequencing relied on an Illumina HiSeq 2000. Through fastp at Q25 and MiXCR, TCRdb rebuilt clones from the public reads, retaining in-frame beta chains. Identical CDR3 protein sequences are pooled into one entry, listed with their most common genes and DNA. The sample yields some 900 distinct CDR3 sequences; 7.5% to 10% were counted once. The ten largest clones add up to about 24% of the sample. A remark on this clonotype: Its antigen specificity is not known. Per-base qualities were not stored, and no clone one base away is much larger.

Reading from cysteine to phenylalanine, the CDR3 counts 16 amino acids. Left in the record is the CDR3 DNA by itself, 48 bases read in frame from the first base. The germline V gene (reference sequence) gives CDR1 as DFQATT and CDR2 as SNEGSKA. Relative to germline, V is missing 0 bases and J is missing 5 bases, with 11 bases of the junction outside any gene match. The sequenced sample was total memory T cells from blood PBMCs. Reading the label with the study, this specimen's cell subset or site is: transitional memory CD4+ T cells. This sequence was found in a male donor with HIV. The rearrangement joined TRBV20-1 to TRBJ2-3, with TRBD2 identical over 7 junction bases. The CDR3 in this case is CSARDHLASGVDTQYF. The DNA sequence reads TGCAGTGCTAGAGATCATTTGGCTAGCGGCGTAGATACGCAGTATTTT.